This T cell receptor beta chain was captured in a study of cytomegalovirus exposure and HLA in healthy donors (TCRdb year 2017). With respect to the entire study: An earlier analysis of approximately 640 of the donors reported approximately 270 Gb of sequence data and some 100 million unique TCR beta sequences from some 180 million T cells. About 300 gigabases of sequencing data and 70 million to 85 million unique TCR sequences were included in an early release covering over 600 HLA-typed donors. The genetic ancestry cluster associated with self-reported Caucasian donors included around 76% of the roughly 410 genotyped donors. The study aimed to test whether signatures of past pathogen exposure could be identified by cataloging public T cell receptors. The study used immunosequencing to profile the T cell repertoires of 670 or so subjects and linked those repertoires to cytomegalovirus serostatus. Along with the approximately 600-subject first cohort, a separate validation cohort of over a hundred different subjects was used. The study combined high-throughput TCR immunosequencing, statistical association of individual TCRs with disease status, and machine learning to predict cytomegalovirus infection status. A later analysis re-analyzed previously published TCR beta repertoires from 660 or so donors and added high-resolution HLA genotyping to study TCR occurrence patterns. Rather than using new phenotypic data, the later analysis identified candidate immune exposures from TCR beta sequences and from how often those sequences occurred across donors. In an earlier analysis of a few hundred of the donors, high-throughput TCR beta sequencing was used to judge whether each TCR beta V gene segment behaved as functional or pseudogenic. Donor age, sex, ethnicity and CMV serostatus were compiled alongside the repertoire data. A later genetic analysis used genome-wide SNP genotypes for about three fifths of the 666 donors, treating that subset as a discovery cohort. Every repertoire in the discovery cohort had been generated on one and the same sequencing platform. HLA typing included class I and class II loci at four-digit resolution. The number of donors typed differed by locus, with about 620-630 for A, B, C, DRB1 and DQB1, roughly 550 for DQA1, some 570 for DPA1, and some 440 for DPB1. Four to six DR-DQ haplotypes were handled as single units for association and clustering, since linkage in the cohort was strong. Among some 400 genotyped donors of the cohort, an average of approximately 200,000 unique TCR beta nucleotide sequences was sequenced per donor, of which about 18% were non-productive. The study at large found these results: When HLA alleles, especially DR and DQ, strongly co-occurred, attributing TCR associations to individual alleles was difficult. Compared with equally common non-associated chains, HLA-associated TCR beta chains in a later analysis were more clonally expanded and had lower generation probabilities. In a later genetic analysis, a missense DCLRE1C variant was associated with V-gene and J-gene trimming of TCR beta chains, and the association was replicated in an independent cohort. Some IMGT-functional V segments, including TRBV6-2 and TRBV6-3, could not be distinguished by the 87-base-pair reads and were therefore excluded. The authors suggested that the approach could potentially be extended to other disease states and immunological phenotypes. A further reported finding was that TCR beta sequences accurately predicted the HLA-A and HLA-B alleles for most subjects in the first cohort. Sequencing depth was assumed to be roughly uniform across donors in the presence/absence analyses, though that assumption may not hold. For the cohort, immune exposure information was limited to CMV serostatus. A later analysis reported that several top co-occurrence clusters appeared linked to parvovirus B19, influenza, CMV and Epstein-Barr virus. Cytomegalovirus status was reported to be diagnosed by the classifier with high specificity and sensitivity in both the original and validation cohorts. Because HLA typing was unavailable for some donors at each locus, only the typed subset was used in association tests. Most TCR sequences were observed very rarely across donors, whereas some public TCRs were present in many individuals. In a later analysis, most CMV-associated TCR beta chains were found to appear HLA-restricted, with HLA associations seemingly driven largely by CMV exposure. A group of highly shared sequence variants was considered likely to be a technical artifact of the sequencing pipeline. In an earlier analysis of a few hundred of the donors, most TCR beta V segments were observed in productive rearrangements about 87% or about 30% of the time, broadly matching IMGT annotations. According to a later genetic analysis, donors in an Asian-associated ancestry cluster had fewer N-insertions in productive TCRs than the approximately 710-donor mean. A few of the identified cytomegalovirus-associated TCR beta chains were confirmed in vitro to be specific for cytomegalovirus antigens. Fewer than 20 rarely observed V segments, including chromosome 9 orphons, were excluded from the earlier analysis of approximately 500 of the donors because counts were too low. At a false discovery rate of 0.05, a later analysis linked 16,951 TCR beta sequences to specific HLA alleles. This cohort had only TCR beta chains sequenced, and the lack of alpha or paired-chain data limited which features could be detected. Linkage disequilibrium might explain the correlated functional status among segregating V segments, but an unknown experimental factor could not be excluded. The study gave a list of over 150 TCR beta chains associated with cytomegalovirus. According to a later analysis, TCR association rates differed among HLA loci, with DRB1 alleles showing the most associated TCRs and HLA-C alleles showing the fewest.

This clone is a singleton in its sample. Its binding antigen is unknown. No base qualities exist here, and no much larger clone lies one base off it. The cohort consisted of some 670 healthy bone marrow donors. At the time of sampling, every cohort member was nominally healthy, though immune exposures that went unrecorded were likely present. The donor was CMV seronegative and belonged to the group of roughly 330 seronegative cohort members. Every donor gave a peripheral blood sample, and the peripheral blood mononuclear cells from that sample were used for TCR beta sequencing. Genomic DNA extraction from the blood cell samples was performed with the Qiagen DNeasy Blood Extraction Kit. Trimmed from V: 5 bases; trimmed from J: 8 bases; junction bases lacking a gene match: 6. From the cysteine through the phenylalanine, the CDR3 covers 14 amino acids. Only the CDR3 DNA is retained, 42 bases long and in frame from the first base. CDR1 is given as SGHNT and CDR2 as YENEEA, both from the germline V gene.

Receptor libraries were prepared by the immunoSEQ multiplex PCR assay. The multiplex PCR relied on a mix of 60 forward primers for TCR Vbeta segments and 13 reverse primers for TCR Jbeta segments. The CDR3 region of rearranged TCR beta genes was amplified from genomic DNA by a multiplex PCR assay. The amplified TCR beta libraries were sequenced on the Illumina HiSeq System as 87-base-pair reads. The study's processing was this. A later analysis counted approximately 84 million unique TCR beta chains across the 690 or so repertoires, and 10 million to 12 million of these chains were shared by at least two donors. To remove PCR and sequencing errors, raw reads were error-corrected and collapsed into unique sequences using a nearest-neighbor algorithm that merged closely related sequences. CDR3 sequences were aligned to IMGT reference sequences to assign V, D and J gene segments. Each retained sequence needed at least a six-nucleotide match to both a V gene segment and a J gene segment. A rearrangement was called productive if the CDR3 had no stop codons and remained in frame with V and J, and every other rearrangement was called non-productive. CDR3 was defined by IMGT convention, running from the second conserved V-encoded cysteine to the conserved J-encoded phenylalanine. In an earlier analysis of approximately 500 of the donors, sequences lacking an unambiguous match to a single V gene segment were excluded. An earlier analysis of fewer than 750 of the donors called V segments functional above 56.7% productive rearrangements and segregating when the between-donor standard deviation exceeded 5%. A statistical classification framework was built for diagnosing cytomegalovirus status from the catalog of TCR beta chain sequences. In a later analysis, V and J genes were assigned by comparing TCR nucleotide sequences against IMGT/GENE-DB human TR gene sequences. A later analysis assigned CDR3 sequences and most-parsimonious VDJ recombination scenarios with the TCRdist pipeline. In a later analysis, each TCR beta chain was defined by its CDR3 amino acid sequence together with its V-gene family, and reads lacking a unique V-gene family were excluded. In a later analysis, approximately 590 highly shared, low-generation-probability nucleotide sequences were removed to address suspected cross-contamination and a sequencing artifact. A later analysis calculated a clonal expansion index for each public chain from normalized within-repertoire ranks of inferred template counts. Generation probabilities in a later analysis came from a VDJ recombination model fitted to out-of-frame rearrangements, and those results were checked against IGoR. A later analysis scored TCR-TCR, TCR-HLA and TCR-CMV co-occurrence with hypergeometric tests, applying a repertoire-size bias correction to TCR pairs. In a later analysis, false discovery rates were estimated by permuting HLA or CMV assignments 20 times. In a later analysis, co-occurring TCRs were grouped using DBSCAN, with TCRdist sequence similarity added in when clustering inside HLA-allele-positive subsets. Repertoires with fewer than 30,000 or more than 120,000 public chains, plus five repertoires with anomalous nucleotide sharing, were excluded from co-occurrence clustering. TCRdb mirrors the immuneACCESS table, restricted to in-frame sequences. Some clones are absent from its copies; in checked studies, under half trace to an unresolved V gene, and the reason for the others is unknown. The V and J calls and clone size come from that table; D and trimming were worked out from the DNA. This sample has about 140,000 clones in its table, and approximately 85% of those were observed once. Roughly 0.5% of the sample is in the top ten clones.

The sample taken for sequencing was PBMCs. This receptor was identified in a woman aged 40 to 50 in good health and CMV-seronegative. The chain joins TRBV11-3 to TRBJ2-1; 10 middle bases align to TRBD2. At the DNA level, the sequence is TGTGCCAGCAGCAAAGCGGGAGGGCCCTATGAGCAGTTCTTC. The encoded protein is CASSKAGGPYEQFF.